The 9 T cell receptor beta chains below all came from one sample that was sequenced in a study of cytomegalovirus exposure and HLA in healthy donors. The PCR used 60 Vbeta and 13 Jbeta primers. Here immunoSEQ multiplex PCR was the method, and the copy in TCRdb shows in-frame clones only, minus some. The data contain over 50,000 clones, about four fifths of them singletons. Sequencing used PBMCs. Source of these receptors: a man aged 35 to 55 in good health and CMV-seronegative.

Only one count was recorded for this clone. The chain is built from TRBV21-1 and TRBJ2-2; the table's D call, TRBD1, was not checked against the DNA. TRBV21-1 is termed a pseudogene. The CDR3 is 16 residues long. This CDR3 is CASSTQRQGNTGELFF. The CDR3 nucleotides read TGTGCCAGCAGCACGCAACGACAGGGCAACACCGGGGAGCTGTTTTTT.

The rearrangement uses TRBV9 and TRBJ1-3, with 9 bases fitting TRBD1. The CDR3 is made up of 16 amino acids. Germline lookup yields CDR1 SGDLS and CDR2 YYNGEE. V lost 7 bases to trimming and J lost 0 bases; unmatched junction nucleotides: 8. The CDR3 is CASSLGQGRSGNTIYF. CDR3 DNA: TGTGCCAGCTCTTTGGGACAGGGCCGCTCTGGAAACACCATATATTTT.

V and J are TRBV7-8 and TRBJ2-6; 10 positions agree with TRBD1. V trimming: 7 bases; J trimming: 1 base; junction bases outside the gene matches: 10. The CDR3 has 18 residues. CDR1 is SGHVS, CDR2 FQNEAQ, per germline. Here the CDR3 reads CASMPGDRGSSGANVLTF. The CDR3 DNA reads TGTGCCAGCATGCCTGGGGACAGGGGTTCATCTGGGGCCAACGTCCTGACTTTC.

The rearrangement links TRBV7-2 to TRBJ2-1, with D maybe TRBD2 (6 bases). Per germline, CDR1 SGHTA and CDR2 FQGNSA. This CDR3 is 12 amino acids long. With 6 bases removed from V and 9 bases from J, the gap between germline ends came to 12 bases. In DNA form, the CDR3 reads TGTGCCAGCAGGGACTACCTGGGTGAGCAGTTCTTC. It specifies CASRDYLGEQFF.

This clone was seen once. The V call is TRBV6-6, the J call TRBJ1-2; D is possibly TRBD1 (5 bases). This CDR3 comprises 15 residues. Germline V gives CDR1 MNHNY, CDR2 SVGAGI (reference sequence). With 0 bases removed from V and 8 bases from J, the gap between germline ends came to 16 bases. The CDR3 coding sequence is TGTGCCAGCAGTTACTCCCTACAGGCCCCATTCGGCTACACCTTC. Protein sequence: CASSYSLQAPFGYTF.

The chain carries TRBV11-2 and TRBJ2-7; D uncertain. This CDR3 contains 16 residues. V was clipped by 2 bases and J by 0 bases, with 14 bases between them. The germline gives CDR1 SGHAT, CDR2 FQNNGV. The DNA for the CDR3 is TGTGCCAGCAGCTTAACCGCGGTATTGAGCTCCTACGAGCAGTACTTC. This codes for CASSLTAVLSSYEQYF.

This clone was counted between two and nine times. The V gene is TRBV6-1, the J gene TRBJ1-1; no reliable D call. Germline-derived CDR1 and CDR2 are MNHNS and SASEGT. Trimming removed 2 bases at V and 5 bases at J, with 15 bases between. The CDR3 spans 15 residues. The CDR3 bases are TGTGCCAGCAGTGAATCGCTTCTTCTATATACTGAAGCTTTCTTT. Translating it yields CASSESLLLYTEAFF.

The CDR3 region is CAAEDRAVSNNEQFF. The CDR3 nucleotides are TGTGCCGCCGAGGACAGGGCGGTTTCAAACAATGAGCAGTTCTTC. The V gene is TRBV18, the J gene TRBJ2-1, with TRBD1 matching over 8 bases. In germline, CDR1 is KGHSH, CDR2 LQKENI. The CDR3 runs 15 residues. The V and J ends lost 11 bases and 5 bases, in that order; junction bases with no gene match: 14.

The chain is built from TRBV6-5 and TRBJ1-4; 8 bases map to TRBD1. Germline V gene sequence: CDR1 MNHEY, CDR2 SVGAGI. The CDR3 sequence is 13 residues long. The V gene end was trimmed by 5 bases and the J gene end by 7 bases; junction bases not matched to a gene: 3. CDR3 coding DNA: TGTGCCAGCAGTCGCACAGGGGGTGAAAAACTGTTTTTT. This gives the protein CASSRTGGEKLFF.